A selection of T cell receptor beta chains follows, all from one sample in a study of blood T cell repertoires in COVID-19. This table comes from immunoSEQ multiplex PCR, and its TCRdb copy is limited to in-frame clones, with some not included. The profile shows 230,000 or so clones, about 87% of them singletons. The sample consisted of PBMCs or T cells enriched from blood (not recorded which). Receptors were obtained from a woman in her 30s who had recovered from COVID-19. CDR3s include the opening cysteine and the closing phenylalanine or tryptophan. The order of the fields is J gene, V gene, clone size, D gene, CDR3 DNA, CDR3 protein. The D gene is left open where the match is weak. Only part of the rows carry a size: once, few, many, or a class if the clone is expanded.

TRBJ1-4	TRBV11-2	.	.	TGTGCCAGCAGCTTAGGTCCAGGGGCTAATGAAAAACTGTTTTTT	CASSLGPGANEKLFF
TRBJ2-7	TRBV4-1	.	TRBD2	TGCGCCAGCAGCCAAGAATCTAGCGGGGGAAGCTCCTACGAGCAGTACTTC	CASSQESSGGSSYEQYF
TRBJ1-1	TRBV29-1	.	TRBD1	TGCAGCGTTGCAAGAGAAGGGGGCCAGATCGCTTTCTTT	CSVAREGGQIAFF
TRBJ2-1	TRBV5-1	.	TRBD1	TGCGCCAGCAGCTTTACAGGGGTTGGGAATGAGCAGTTCTTC	CASSFTGVGNEQFF
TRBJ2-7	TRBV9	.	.	TGTGCCAGCAGCGTGGGGCAGGGGCCCTACGAGCAGTACTTC	CASSVGQGPYEQYF
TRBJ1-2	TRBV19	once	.	TGTGCCAGTAGTATTCGGCAGGGTGGCTACACCTTC	CASSIRQGGYTF
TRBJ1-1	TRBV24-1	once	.	TGTGCCACCAGTGACCCAAGCTCCAGTCGGAGCACTGAAGCTTTCTTT	CATSDPSSSRSTEAFF
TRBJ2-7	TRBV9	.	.	TGTGCCAGCAGCGTAGCGGCGGGATTCTCCTACGAGCAGTACTTC	CASSVAAGFSYEQYF
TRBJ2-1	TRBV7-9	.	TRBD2	TGTGCCAGCAGCTCGAGGCTAGCGGGGGGGACTAGCTCCTACAATGAGCAGTTCTTC	CASSSRLAGGTSSYNEQFF
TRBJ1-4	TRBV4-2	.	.	TGTGCCAGCAGCCAAGGGTCGGGAGATAATGAAAAACTGTTTTTT	CASSQGSGDNEKLFF
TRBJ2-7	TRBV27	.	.	TGTGCCAGCAGTTTATCGTGGCAGGTCCCCTACGAGCAGTACTTC	CASSLSWQVPYEQYF
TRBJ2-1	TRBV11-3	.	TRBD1	TGTGCCAGCAGCTTAGGGACAGGTTACAATGAGCAGTTCTTC	CASSLGTGYNEQFF
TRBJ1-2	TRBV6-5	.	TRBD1	TGTGCCAGCAGACGGGGGACAGGGGATGGCTACACCTTC	CASRRGTGDGYTF
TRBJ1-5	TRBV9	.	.	TGTGCCAGCAGTCCCTACAGCGGGGTTCAGCCCCAGCATTTT	CASSPYSGVQPQHF
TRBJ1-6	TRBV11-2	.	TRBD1	TGTGCCAGCAGCTGGGGACAGGGAGATTCACCCCTCCACTTT	CASSWGQGDSPLHF
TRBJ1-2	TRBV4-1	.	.	TGCGCCAGCAGCCAAGATTCGGGAATGGGTGGCTACACCTTC	CASSQDSGMGGYTF
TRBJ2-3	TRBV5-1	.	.	TGCGCCAGCAACCTGGGCAGGGGCGATTTTAGAGATACGCAGTATTTT	CASNLGRGDFRDTQYF
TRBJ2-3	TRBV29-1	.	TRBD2	TGCAGCGCCCGGGAGGTTGACGCCGGTGATACGCAGTATTTT	CSAREVDAGDTQYF
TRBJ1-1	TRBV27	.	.	TGTGCCAGCAGTTTCAGACAGGCCCTGGGCACTGAAGCTTTCTTT	CASSFRQALGTEAFF
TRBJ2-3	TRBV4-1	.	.	TGCGCCAGCAGCCCCCTTTTCGTTCCCCCCCCCACAGATACGCAGTATTTT	CASSPLFVPPPTDTQYF
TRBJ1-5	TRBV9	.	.	TGTGCCAGCAGCGTAGGTGGAGGAGATAGCAATCAGCCCCAGCATTTT	CASSVGGGDSNQPQHF
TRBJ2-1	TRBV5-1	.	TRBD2	TGCGCCAGCAGCTTGGTTTCTAGCGGGATTGAGCAGTTCTTC	CASSLVSSGIEQFF
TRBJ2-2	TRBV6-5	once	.	TGTGCCACCGGTCCCATGGGGGGGCAAGGCGGGGAGCTGTTTTTT	CATGPMGGQGGELFF
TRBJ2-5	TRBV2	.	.	TGTGCCAGCTCCCTCCGCTCAGGAGAGACCCAGTACTTC	CASSLRSGETQYF
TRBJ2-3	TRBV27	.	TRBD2	TGTGCCAGCAGTTTACGGCTAGCGGGGGGGGTTTTAGAGAATACGCAGTATTTT	CASSLRLAGGVLENTQYF
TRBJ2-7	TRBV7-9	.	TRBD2	TGTGCCAGGATCAACCGGGAGGGGTTTCCGTACGAGCAGTACTTC	CARINREGFPYEQYF
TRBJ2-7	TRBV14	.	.	TGTGCCAGCAGCCAAGGGAGGGGTCAGCAGTACTTC	CASSQGRGQQYF
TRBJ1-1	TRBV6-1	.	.	TGTGCCAGCAGTGAATCGCAGGGTAAGGGGAACACTGAAGCTTTCTTT	CASSESQGKGNTEAFF